The 18 T cell receptor beta chains below all came from one sample that was sequenced in a study of blood T cell repertoires in COVID-19. TCRdb keeps only in-frame clones here, not all; method: immunoSEQ multiplex PCR. The sample records roughly 340,000 clones, 85% to 90% being singletons. The sample taken for sequencing was PBMCs or T cells enriched from blood (not recorded which). These TCRs come from a man aged 18 to 29 who had recovered from COVID-19.

This clone was found once. The chain is built from TRBV3-1 (or the pseudogene TRBV3-2) and TRBJ2-3; D might be TRBD2 (6 bases). Looked up from germline, CDR1 is LGHDT and CDR2 is YNNKEL (reference sequence). The CDR3 spans 13 residues. The ends were cut back, 0 bases at V and 9 bases at J, with 10 bases in the middle. The CDR3: CASSQEGTSTQYF. The CDR3 nucleotides are TGTGCCAGCAGCCAAGAAGGGACTTCCACGCAGTATTTT.

In this sample, this clone turned up once. The chain recombines TRBV11-2 with TRBJ2-6, with a weak D call TRBD2 (6 bases). The ends were cut back, 5 bases at V and 1 base at J, with 18 bases in the middle. CDR1 and CDR2 (germline): SGHAT, FQNNGV. The CDR3 has 18 residues. The DNA of the CDR3 is TGTGCCAGCAGCCGTCTCCTCTACGGGGGTTCTGGGGCCAACGTCCTGACTTTC. Its protein product is CASSRLLYGGSGANVLTF.

The chain uses TRBV19 and TRBJ2-1; D is undetermined. Germline V gene sequence: CDR1 LNHDA, CDR2 SQIVND (reference sequence). V lost 3 bases to trimming and J lost 0 bases, with 12 bases between them. The CDR3 covers 16 residues. CDR3 in DNA: TGTGCCAGTAGTATTCGGAGCTATAACTCCTACAATGAGCAGTTCTTC. This translates into CASSIRSYNSYNEQFF.

The rearrangement links TRBV6-1 to TRBJ2-1; D is unresolved. CDR3 length: 13 amino acids. V was pared by 2 bases and J by 6 bases, with 8 bases between. CDR1 is MNHNS and CDR2 is SASEGT in the germline V gene. CDR3 in amino acids: CASSERPLNEQFF. Here the CDR3 DNA reads TGTGCCAGCAGTGAACGTCCCCTCAATGAGCAGTTCTTC.

The J gene is TRBJ1-3, the V gene TRBV7-4; weak D call: TRBD1 (5 bases). V shed 5 bases and J shed 3 bases, with 17 bases lying between them. Germline V lookup: CDR1 SGHVT, CDR2 SQSDAQ. The CDR3 is 16 residues long. In DNA form, the CDR3 reads TGTGCCAGCAGCCGAAGTGGCGGGGACCTTGGAAACACCATATATTTT. This gives the protein CASSRSGGDLGNTIYF.

The chain's CDR3 is CASSSSGTQETQYF. For the CDR3, the DNA is TGTGCCAGCAGCAGTAGCGGGACCCAAGAGACCCAGTACTTC. The V and J genes are TRBV7-9 and TRBJ2-5, with 8 bases matching TRBD2. The germline V gene encodes CDR1 SEHNR and CDR2 FQNEAQ (reference sequence). This CDR3 is 14 amino acids long. V gave up 5 bases and J gave up 1 base; unmatched junction bases: 3.

This clone was counted a few times. This chain links TRBV7-9 with TRBJ1-2; the D is unclear. This CDR3 region has 13 residues. The V end lost 6 bases, the J end lost 7 bases, and 15 bases lay between the germline ends. CDR1 is SEHNR and CDR2 is FQNEAQ in the germline V gene (reference sequence). Here the CDR3 reads CASSSVPLSGYTF. The CDR3 nucleotides are TGTGCCAGCAGTTCAGTTCCTCTCAGTGGCTACACCTTC.

The rearrangement uses TRBV3-1 (or the pseudogene TRBV3-2) and TRBJ1-1, with D hard to call. Trimming shortened V by 4 bases and J by 5 bases, and 20 bases separated the two germline ends. The CDR3 has 16 residues. The germline V gene has CDR1 LGHDT and CDR2 YNNKEL (reference sequence). CDR3 in amino acids: CASSPTGGRVITEAFF. The DNA of the CDR3 is TGTGCCAGCAGCCCCACCGGAGGTAGGGTGATAACTGAAGCTTTCTTT.

V is TRBV4-1 and J is TRBJ2-1, with 8 positions matching TRBD2. Germline V CDR1 and CDR2: MGHRA, YSYEKL. This CDR3 region has 17 residues. Trimming at V came to 1 base and at J to 5 bases, leaving 10 bases not matched to a gene. The CDR3 loop is CASSQGYGLAVNNEQFF. CDR3 nucleotides: TGCGCCAGCAGCCAAGGATACGGACTAGCAGTTAACAATGAGCAGTTCTTC.

This sequence joins TRBV4-2 and TRBJ2-7; the D gene is possibly TRBD1 (5 bases). In germline, CDR1 is LGHNA, CDR2 YNFKEQ. The CDR3 is made up of 15 amino acids. The V end lost 5 bases, the J end lost 0 bases, and 14 bases lay between the germline ends. The CDR3 DNA sequence: TGTGCCAGCAGCTATGCCACCGACAGCTCCTACGAGCAGTACTTC. Translation: CASSYATDSSYEQYF.

The chain uses TRBV5-5 and TRBJ2-4, with TRBD2 as a possible D gene (7 bases). Germline V gives CDR1 SGHKS, CDR2 YYEKEE (reference sequence). CDR3 size: 14 residues. V lost 0 bases and J lost 7, with 11 bases in between. The CDR3 reads CASSLVGGGNIQYF. CDR3 sequence (DNA): TGTGCCAGCAGCTTGGTGGGAGGGGGGAACATTCAGTACTTC. The variable domain in full, completed from reference TRBV5-5 and TRBJ2-4, reads DAGVTQSPTHLIKTRGQQVTLRCSPISGHKSVSWYQQVLGQGPQFIFQYYEKEERGRGNFPDRFSARQFPNYSSELNVNALLLGDSALYLCASSLVGGGNIQYFGAGTRLSVL.

V is TRBV2 and J is TRBJ1-6; no definite D call. The CDR3 totals 13 residues. Trimming took off 7 bases at V and 10 bases at J, with 14 bases between the two ends. Germline V CDR1 and CDR2: SNHLY, FYNNEI. DNA for the CDR3: TGTGCCAGCATCCCCAGGTTTGGCTCACCCCTCCACTTT. Translated, it gives CASIPRFGSPLHF.

J is TRBJ1-1 and V is TRBV10-1, with 10 nucleotides matching TRBD1. The ends lost 8 bases at V and 4 bases at J; junction bases unmatched: 1. The germline CDR1 and CDR2 sequences are WNHNN and SYGVQD (reference sequence). The CDR3 totals 12 residues. DNA for the CDR3: TGCGCCAGCGGGGACAGGGGCACTGAAGCTTTCTTT. Translation: CASGDRGTEAFF.

The CDR3 loop is CAISGQDLSGYTF. CDR3 DNA: TGTGCCATCAGTGGACAGGACTTATCTGGCTACACCTTC. The rearrangement joins TRBV10-3 to TRBJ1-2; D possibly corresponds to TRBD1 (6 bases). The germline V gene has CDR1 ENHRY and CDR2 SYGVKD. The CDR3 runs 13 residues. V lost 4 bases and J 7 bases, leaving 13 bases between the germline ends.

The sample holds one count of this clone. The chain combines TRBV19 with TRBJ2-5; 10 positions agree with TRBD2. Trimming took 4 bases from V and 3 from J; bases not matched to a gene: 11. Germline CDR1 LNHDA, CDR2 SQIVND (reference sequence). The CDR3 is made up of 17 amino acids. The CDR3 region has the DNA TGTGCCAGTAGTACCCGGACTAGCGGAACCCTAAAAGAGACCCAGTACTTC. It codes for CASSTRTSGTLKETQYF.

V is TRBV5-5 and J is TRBJ2-7; perhaps TRBD1 as D (7 bases). The CDR3 spans 15 residues. The V gene's germline CDR1 is SGHKS and CDR2 YYEKEE (reference sequence). Trimming removed 5 bases from V and 0 bases from J, with 15 bases in between. The CDR3 loop is CASRRDSQSSYEQYF. The CDR3 bases are TGTGCCAGCAGGCGGGACAGCCAAAGCTCCTACGAGCAGTACTTC.

This clone was detected once. The V and J genes are TRBV29-1 and TRBJ1-2; maybe TRBD1 (6 bases). In germline, CDR1 is SQVTM, CDR2 ANQGSEA. Trimming cost V 4 bases and J 7 bases, with 10 bases left between them. This CDR3 contains 11 residues. DNA of the CDR3: TGCAGCGTTGTGGTGGGGGCTGGCTACACCTTC. Its protein is CSVVVGAGYTF.

J is TRBJ2-6 and V is TRBV28, with D perhaps TRBD1 (5 bases). The germline CDR1 and CDR2 sequences are MDHEN and SYDVKM. CDR3 size: 13 residues. Trimming took off 6 bases at V and 10 bases at J, with 13 bases between the two ends. This chain's CDR3 is CASRGQGENVLTF. CDR3 nucleotides: TGTGCCAGCAGGGGGCAGGGTGAAAACGTCCTGACTTTC.